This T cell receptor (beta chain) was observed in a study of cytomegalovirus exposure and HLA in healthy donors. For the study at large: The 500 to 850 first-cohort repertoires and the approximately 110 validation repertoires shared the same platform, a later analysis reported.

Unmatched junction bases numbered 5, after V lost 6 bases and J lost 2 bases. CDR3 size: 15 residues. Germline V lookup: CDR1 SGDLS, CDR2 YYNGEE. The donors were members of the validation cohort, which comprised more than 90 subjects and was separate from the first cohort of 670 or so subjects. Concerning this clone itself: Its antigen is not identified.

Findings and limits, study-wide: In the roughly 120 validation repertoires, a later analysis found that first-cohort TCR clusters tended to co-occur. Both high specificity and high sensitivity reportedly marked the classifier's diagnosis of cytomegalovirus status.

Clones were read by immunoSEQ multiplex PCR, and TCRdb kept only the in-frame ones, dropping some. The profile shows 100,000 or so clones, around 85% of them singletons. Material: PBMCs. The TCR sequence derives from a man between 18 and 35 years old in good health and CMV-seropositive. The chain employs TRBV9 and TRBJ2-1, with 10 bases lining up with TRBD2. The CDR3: CASTRAGGPYNEQFF. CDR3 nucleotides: TGTGCCAGCACCAGAGCGGGAGGGCCCTACAATGAGCAGTTCTTC.